The source of this T cell receptor beta chain is a study of CXCR3-negative and CXCR3-positive naive CD8 T cells. With regard to this clonotype: Its matching antigen is unknown.

The libraries of TRB cDNA were constructed through 5' RACE using UMI labels. Reprocessing the 5' RACE reads, TCRdb reports a single entry for every CDR3 protein and omits DNA. The repertoire table contains approximately 56,000 distinct CDR3 sequences. Whole-study findings and limits: TCR interaction strength was inferred from TRB CDR3 physicochemistry, as CD5 matched across naive subsets.

Sequenced: memory CD8+ T cells from blood. This clonotype was sampled from a human donor in good health. Some clones in this sample may be carry-over from other donors' samples.

CDR3 sequence reads: CASSPLPGNEQFF. The chain links TRBV5-1 to TRBJ2-1; lacking DNA, the TRBD2 call made by TCRdb goes unchecked. This CDR3 is 13 amino acids long. Germline-derived CDR1 and CDR2 are SGHRS and YFSETQ.